This passage covers 20 T cell receptor beta chains from one sample sequenced in a study of blood T cell repertoires in COVID-19. TCRdb keeps only in-frame clones here, not all; method: immunoSEQ multiplex PCR. Altogether about 140,000 clones are present, around 80% being singletons, with the ten largest covering 4.5%. Sequenced sample: peripheral blood. The receptors stem from a woman over 75 with active or convalescent COVID-19.

The chain carries TRBV4-2 and TRBJ1-4, with D tentatively TRBD1 (5 bases). Trimming pared 1 base from V and 0 bases from J, leaving 9 bases between. The CDR3 consists of 16 residues. CDR1 and CDR2 (germline): LGHNA, YNFKEQ. For the CDR3, the DNA is TGTGCCAGCAGCCAAGGACAGACTGCAACTAATGAAAAACTGTTTTTT. Translating gives CASSQGQTATNEKLFF.

The chain uses TRBV6-6 and TRBJ2-5; weak D call: TRBD1 (6 bases). CDR3 length equals 17 residues. V was shortened by 5 bases and J by 4 bases, with 23 bases between the two germline ends. Germline assignment: CDR1 MNHNY and CDR2 SVGAGI (reference sequence). CDR3 region: CASSPLETAIGGETQYF. For the CDR3, the DNA is TGTGCCAGCAGTCCACTCGAGACAGCTATAGGGGGAGAGACCCAGTACTTC.

This clone has a single count. V usage is TRBV5-6 and J usage is TRBJ1-1, with 8 bases matching TRBD1. V lost 4 bases to trimming and J lost 10 bases; unmatched junction nucleotides: 15. The CDR3 has 15 amino acids. Germline V CDR1 and CDR2: SGHDT, YYEEEE. In DNA, the CDR3 is TGTGCCAGCAGCCCGTACGGGACAGGTCCCGAGGCAGCTTTCTTT. Protein product: CASSPYGTGPEAAFF.

This sequence joins TRBV25-1 and TRBJ1-2; the match to TRBD1 covers 7 bases. CDR1 MGHDK and CDR2 SYGVNS come from the germline V gene. This CDR3 is built from 11 residues. The V segment lost 7 bases and the J segment 7 bases; nucleotides outside the gene matches: 3. The CDR3 nucleotides are TGTGCCAGCACAGGGGGAAGTGGCTACACCTTC. It encodes CASTGGSGYTF.

The chain is built from TRBV3-1 (or the pseudogene TRBV3-2) and TRBJ2-1; 10 bases are a match to TRBD2. Losses at the gene ends were 1 base for V and 0 bases for J; bases not matched to a gene: 6. The CDR3 consists of 18 residues. From germline, CDR1 is LGHDT and CDR2 YNNKEL (reference sequence). CDR3 amino acids: CASSQGGLAGVSYNEQFF. The DNA of the CDR3 is TGTGCCAGCAGCCAAGGGGGGCTAGCGGGGGTCTCCTACAATGAGCAGTTCTTC.

The chain links TRBV28 to TRBJ1-2; TRBD1 might be the D (5 bases). V was clipped by 7 bases and J by 5 bases, with 17 bases between them. Germline V gene lookup returns CDR1 MDHEN and CDR2 SYDVKM. The CDR3 is 14 residues long. For the CDR3, the DNA is TGTGCCAGCATGGAGTTTCAGGGAAGGTATGGCTACACCTTC. Encoded protein: CASMEFQGRYGYTF.

This clone was counted between two and nine times. J is TRBJ1-2 and V is TRBV5-1; D not resolved. Trimming removed 4 bases at V and 2 bases at J, with 9 bases between. Germline CDR1 is SGHRS and CDR2 is YFSETQ. The CDR3 sequence is 13 residues long. CDR3 region: CASSEALNYGYTF. DNA of the CDR3: TGCGCCAGCAGCGAGGCCCTAAACTATGGCTACACCTTC.

The rearrangement uses TRBV4-1 and TRBJ1-2; 8 positions match TRBD1. CDR3 length: 15 amino acids. Losses at the gene ends were 4 bases for V and 2 bases for J; bases not matched to a gene: 6. The germline V gene encodes CDR1 MGHRA and CDR2 YSYEKL. The chain's CDR3 is CASSRTQGANYGYTF. In DNA form, the CDR3 reads TGCGCCAGCAGCCGGACCCAGGGGGCCAACTATGGCTACACCTTC.

The chain is built from TRBV7-2 and TRBJ2-5; D gene unclear. This CDR3 is 15 amino acids long. The V gene's germline CDR1 is SGHTA and CDR2 FQGNSA. The V end was cut by 5 bases, the J end by 0 bases, with 13 bases between. CDR3 sequence (DNA): TGTGCCAGCAGCCCACCCACCGGTCACCAAGAGACCCAGTACTTC. This gives the protein CASSPPTGHQETQYF.

V usage is TRBV6-5 and J usage is TRBJ1-2; TRBD1 aligns across 7 bases. The ends lost 2 bases at V and 3 bases at J; junction bases unmatched: 3. CDR3 size: 14 residues. Germline V gene data show CDR1 as MNHEY and CDR2 as SVGAGI. CDR3 amino acids: CASSYGQGDYGYTF. The CDR3 nucleotides read TGTGCCAGCAGTTACGGTCAGGGGGACTATGGCTACACCTTC.

This sequence joins TRBV7-2 and TRBJ2-2; TRBD1 might be the D (5 bases). The CDR3 consists of 13 residues. Germline CDR1 reads SGHTA; CDR2 reads FQGNSA. V shed 5 bases and J shed 6 bases, with 10 bases lying between them. The CDR3 nucleotides are TGTGCCAGCAGCCAGCAGGGCCCCGGGGAGCTGTTTTTT. Amino acids: CASSQQGPGELFF. The complete variable domain, with remaining parts taken from reference TRBV7-2 and TRBJ2-2, reads GAGVSQSPSNKVTEKGKDVELRCDPISGHTALYWYRQSLGQGLEFLIYFQGNSAPDKSGLPSDRFSAERTGGSVSTLTIQRTQQEDSAVYLCASSQQGPGELFFGEGSRLTVL.

The chain links TRBV4-1 to TRBJ1-5, with D unclear. In germline, CDR1 is MGHRA, CDR2 YSYEKL. This CDR3 has 16 residues. Trimming took 0 bases from V and 0 from J, leaving 9 bases between them. CDR3 DNA sequence: TGCGCCAGCAGCCAAGATCCCGGGAATAGCAATCAGCCCCAGCATTTT. Its protein is CASSQDPGNSNQPQHF.

The chain recombines TRBV6-4 with TRBJ1-1; D is possibly TRBD1 (6 bases). This CDR3 comprises 13 residues. CDR1 and CDR2 (germline): MRHNA, SNTAGT. The V and J ends lost 7 bases and 0 bases respectively, with 9 bases between them. CDR3 in amino acids: CASKQGMNTEAFF. In DNA, the CDR3 is TGTGCCAGCAAACAGGGCATGAACACTGAAGCTTTCTTT.

The V and J genes are TRBV28 and TRBJ1-2, with D unclear. The CDR3 loop spans 12 amino acids. Germline V gene data show CDR1 as MDHEN and CDR2 as SYDVKM. Trimming removed 6 bases from V and 8 bases from J, with 13 bases in between. This CDR3 is CASSSDTIGYTF. The CDR3 nucleotides read TGTGCCAGCAGCTCCGACACAATCGGCTACACCTTC.

V usage is TRBV2 and J usage is TRBJ1-5; perhaps TRBD1 as D (6 bases). The germline V gene encodes CDR1 SNHLY and CDR2 FYNNEI. The V end was cut by 3 bases, the J end by 11 bases, with 14 bases between. The CDR3 totals 13 residues. The CDR3 DNA follows: TGTGCCAGCAGTGAGGGGGCAGGGCAGACCCAGCATTTT. This gives the protein CASSEGAGQTQHF. The variable domain in full, with the rest retrieved from reference TRBV2 and TRBJ1-5, is EPEVTQTPSHQVTQMGQEVILRCVPISNHLYFYWYRQILGQKVEFLVSFYNNEISEKSEIFDDQFSVERPDGSNFTLKIRSTKLEDSAMYFCASSEGAGQTQHFGDGTRLSIL.

The gene calls are TRBV30 and TRBJ1-3, with D possibly TRBD1 on 5 matching bases. The ends were cut back, 0 bases at V and 11 bases at J, with 17 bases in the middle. CDR1 and CDR2 from the germline V gene are GTSNPN and SVGIG (reference sequence). The CDR3 extends over 14 amino acids. The CDR3 reads CAWSVQGAYGSIYF. CDR3 nucleotides: TGTGCCTGGAGTGTACAAGGGGCCTACGGATCCATATATTTT.

CDR3 sequence: CASSFDEQFF. The CDR3 nucleotides are TGTGCCAGCAGTTTCGATGAGCAGTTCTTC. The V gene is TRBV28, the J gene TRBJ2-1; no clear D gene. The V end was cut by 3 bases, the J end by 8 bases, with 2 bases between. The germline gives CDR1 MDHEN, CDR2 SYDVKM. There are 10 residues in the CDR3.

The genes are TRBV11-2 and TRBJ1-1; D is possibly TRBD1 (6 bases). Germline V gene data show CDR1 as SGHAT and CDR2 as FQNNGV. V shed 2 bases and J shed 13 bases, with 14 bases lying between them. CDR3 length: 12 residues. In nucleotides, the CDR3 is TGTGCCAGCAGCTTAAACAGGGAAAAGGATTTCTTT. This codes for CASSLNREKDFF.

This clone was seen only once. The CDR3 bases are TGTGCCAGCACCGGAGACCTCGGGGGGGGGTTCTTCAATGAGCAGTTCTTC. It translates to CASTGDLGGGFFNEQFF. This chain links TRBV28 with TRBJ2-1, with 8 positions matching TRBD2. CDR1 MDHEN and CDR2 SYDVKM come from the germline V gene. The V and J ends lost 7 bases and 6 bases, in that order; junction bases with no gene match: 17. CDR3 size: 17 residues.

This clone was detected once. The chain employs TRBV21-1 and TRBJ1-2; no DNA check was done on the table's D call, TRBD1. TRBV21-1 constitutes a pseudogene. This CDR3 region has 19 residues. The CDR3 protein is CASSMRWGQGVFRNYGYTF. The DNA for the CDR3 is TGTGCCAGCAGCATGCGTTGGGGACAGGGTGTATTTAGGAACTATGGCTACACCTTC.